Here is one TCR beta chain with its context. Its antigen is unknown. This record belongs to a study of CD4 T cell repertoires in COVID-19. Points from the study as a whole: Between roughly 6.5 and 28% of SARS-CoV-2 clonotypes also appeared in SARS-CoV and/or HKU1 spike cultures. Several top expanded SARS-CoV-2-reactive clonotypes were shared by two or three memory subsets.

This table comes from immunoSEQ multiplex PCR, and its TCRdb copy is limited to in-frame clones, with some not included. The sample carries fewer than 100,000 clones, 83% recorded once. Looked up from germline, CDR1 is SGHRS and CDR2 is YFSETQ. The CDR3 spans 16 residues. Trimming cost V 6 bases and J 8 bases; bases outside gene matches: 13. Samples came from patients recovered from mild-to-severe COVID-19. The memory T cells were sequenced right after ex vivo isolation, without culture. Sequences were derived from CD4+ T cells from peripheral blood, sampled after recovery from COVID-19. This receptor was taken from a human donor who had COVID-19. The chain employs TRBV5-1 and TRBJ1-4; 10 bases fit TRBD1. DNA for the CDR3: TGCGCCAGCAATTTCAATCCGGGACAGGGGCCAGAAAAACTGTTTTTT. Encoded protein: CASNFNPGQGPEKLFF.